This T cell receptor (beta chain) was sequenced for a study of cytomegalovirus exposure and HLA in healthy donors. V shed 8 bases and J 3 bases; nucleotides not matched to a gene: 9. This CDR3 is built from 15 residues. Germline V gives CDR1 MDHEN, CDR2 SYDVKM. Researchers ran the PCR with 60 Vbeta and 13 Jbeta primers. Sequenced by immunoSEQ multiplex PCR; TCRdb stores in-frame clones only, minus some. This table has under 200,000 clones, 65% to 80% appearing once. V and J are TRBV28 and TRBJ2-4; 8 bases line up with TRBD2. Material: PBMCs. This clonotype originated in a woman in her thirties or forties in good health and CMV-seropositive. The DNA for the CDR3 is TGTGCCAGCCTCGGGGGGGTGACTGGCAAAAACATTCAGTACTTC. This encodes CASLGGVTGKNIQYF.